This T cell receptor (beta chain) was sequenced for a study of T cell repertoires in cytomegalovirus infection. Background on the study: Indicated by public TCR beta signatures were CMV infection and matching HLA type.

TCRdb redid the calling of the reads with MiXCR, one entry per CDR3 protein. The sample lists about 310,000 distinct CDR3 sequences; about 25% were seen once. This clonotype was observed a handful of times. Its antigen remains unidentified. CDR3 size: 13 residues. Germline V gives CDR1 ENHRY, CDR2 SYGVKD. The V gene lost 2 bases and the J gene lost 4 bases, with 8 bases spanning the gap. The sequenced sample was cultured PBMCs, obtained from culture after CMV antigen stimulation. This TCR was recovered from a human donor in good health (CMV status not recorded). Some clones in this sample may be carry-over from other donors' samples. The rearrangement links TRBV10-3 to TRBJ1-2; maybe TRBD1 (6 bases). CDR3 sequence (DNA): TGTGCCATCAGTGAGACAGGGAGCTATGGCTACACCTTC. Translating it yields CAISETGSYGYTF.